The clone carrying this T cell receptor (beta chain) was seen at least ten times. Its antigen is not known. The data originate from a study of CD8 T cells in ankylosing spondylitis. Study-level points and caveats: The study looked at matched synovial fluid samples from ankylosing spondylitis patients. Disease-linked clones were reported to be significantly enriched there.

MiXCR, run by TCRdb on the 5' RACE reads, gives a single entry per CDR3 protein. Among fewer than 130,000 distinct CDR3 sequences listed, 20% to 30% were seen once. V was pared by 6 bases and J by 1 base, with 13 bases between. CDR1 is LNHDA and CDR2 is SQIVND in the germline V gene (reference sequence). The CDR3 consists of 15 residues. This chain links TRBV19 with TRBJ2-1; no clear D gene. The source is a male donor with ankylosing spondylitis. Specimen: synovial fluid, either unsorted or a sorted T cell fraction (not recorded which). DNA of the CDR3: TGTGCCAGTAGCGTTGAGATTGGGTCCTACAATGAGCAGTTCTTC. Translating it yields CASSVEIGSYNEQFF.